A single sample is the source of the 26 T cell receptor beta chains below, sequenced in a study of blood T cell repertoires in COVID-19. The table came from immunoSEQ multiplex PCR; TCRdb's copy has only in-frame clones and leaves some out. Of about 330,000 clones listed, under 95% were seen once; the top ten hold under 20%. The sample was PBMCs or T cells enriched from blood (not recorded which). These receptors all come from a woman aged 25 to 39 who had recovered from COVID-19.

The rearrangement links TRBV20-1 to TRBJ1-5; D possibly corresponds to TRBD1 (5 bases). Germline V gene sequence: CDR1 DFQATT, CDR2 SNEGSKA (reference sequence). V dropped 3 bases and J dropped 3 bases, with 21 bases sitting between them. The CDR3 runs 17 residues. This chain's CDR3 is CSASGTRVGGNNQPQHF. The CDR3 DNA follows: TGCAGTGCTAGTGGAACCCGGGTCGGGGGAAACAATCAGCCCCAGCATTTT.

The chain is built from TRBV9 and TRBJ2-3; 10 bases agree with TRBD2. The length of the CDR3 is 17 residues. Germline V gene sequence: CDR1 SGDLS, CDR2 YYNGEE. Trimming removed 0 bases from V and 0 bases from J; junction bases left unmatched: 4. CDR3 DNA: TGTGCCAGCAGCGTAGCTAGGACTAGCGGTAGCACAGATACGCAGTATTTT. Amino acid sequence: CASSVARTSGSTDTQYF.

This sequence joins TRBV5-1 and TRBJ2-2; 10 bases line up with TRBD1. The germline V gene has CDR1 SGHRS and CDR2 YFSETQ. The junction had 5 bases not matched to a gene; V was cut back by 4 bases and J by 2 bases. The CDR3 spans 16 residues. CDR3 residues: CASSRQGARNTGELFF. The CDR3 bases are TGCGCCAGCAGCCGACAGGGGGCGCGAAACACCGGGGAGCTGTTTTTT.

The chain links TRBV7-9 to TRBJ2-7, with D perhaps matching TRBD1 (6 bases). The CDR3 covers 14 residues. The germline V gene has CDR1 SEHNR and CDR2 FQNEAQ (reference sequence). V was trimmed by 7 bases and J by 4 bases, leaving 17 bases between them. DNA of the CDR3: TGTGCCAGCACCTACGCAGGGGAACCATACGAGCAGTACTTC. As protein: CASTYAGEPYEQYF.

This clone was picked up one time. The rearrangement links TRBV5-5 to TRBJ2-4; 7 bases are shared with TRBD1. The CDR3 is made up of 13 amino acids. V trimming: 3 bases; J trimming: 8 bases; junction bases outside the gene matches: 5. The germline gives CDR1 SGHKS, CDR2 YYEKEE (reference sequence). The CDR3 is CASSSGTADIQYF. CDR3 DNA sequence: TGTGCCAGCAGCTCAGGGACAGCGGACATTCAGTACTTC.

This sequence joins TRBV4-3 and TRBJ2-5; 7 bases fit TRBD1. Germline V gene sequence: CDR1 LGHNA, CDR2 YSLEER. The CDR3 has 18 amino acids. The V segment lost 1 base and the J segment 2 bases; nucleotides outside the gene matches: 13. Here the CDR3 DNA reads TGCGCCAGCAGCCAAGTTCTTCTTGGGGACAGCCTTCAAGAGACCCAGTACTTC. Its translation: CASSQVLLGDSLQETQYF.

This clone appeared many times. The chain is built from TRBV5-6 and TRBJ2-2; 8 bases line up with TRBD1. Per germline, CDR1 SGHDT and CDR2 YYEEEE. The CDR3 spans 16 residues. V gave up 1 base and J gave up 2 bases; unmatched junction bases: 4. The CDR3 region is CASSLWQGANTGELFF. In nucleotides, the CDR3 is TGTGCCAGCAGCTTGTGGCAGGGGGCCAACACCGGGGAGCTGTTTTTT.

The V gene is TRBV24-1, the J gene TRBJ2-5; 7 bases match TRBD1. With V trimmed by 4 bases and J by 4 bases, 8 bases remained unmatched. In germline, CDR1 is KGHDR, CDR2 SFDVKD. The CDR3 is 15 amino acids. The CDR3 reads CATSEGDSEGETQYF. CDR3 DNA sequence: TGTGCCACCAGTGAGGGGGACAGTGAGGGAGAGACCCAGTACTTC.

This clone was counted once. CDR3 DNA sequence: TGTGCCAGCAGTTATTCAGTTAGCGGGAGTGCATTTGGAGAGCAGTACTTC. This codes for CASSYSVSGSAFGEQYF. V usage is TRBV6-2 or TRBV6-3 and J usage is TRBJ2-7; 9 bases map to TRBD2. The CDR3 length is 17 residues. V was clipped by 3 bases and J by 7 bases; unmatched bases: 16. The germline gives CDR1 MNHEY, CDR2 SVGEGT.

The chain is built from TRBV28 and TRBJ2-7; D gene ambiguous. V lost 2 bases and J lost 2, with 10 bases in between. CDR1 is MDHEN, CDR2 SYDVKM, per germline. This CDR3 is built from 14 residues. This chain's CDR3 is CASSLTQVTYEQYF. In DNA form, the CDR3 reads TGTGCCAGCAGTTTAACGCAGGTTACCTACGAGCAGTACTTC.

The genes are TRBV11-2 and TRBJ2-1, with 7 bases fitting TRBD2. Germline assignment: CDR1 SGHAT and CDR2 FQNNGV. V shed 2 bases and J 5 bases; nucleotides not matched to a gene: 18. CDR3 length equals 19 residues. The CDR3 protein is CASSLRAGGLAEFDNEQFF. CDR3 coding DNA: TGTGCCAGCAGCTTAAGGGCGGGCGGCCTAGCGGAGTTTGACAATGAGCAGTTCTTC.

This sequence joins TRBV6-6 and TRBJ2-7; D is perhaps TRBD1 (6 bases). Per the germline V gene, CDR1 is MNHNY and CDR2 is SVGAGI (reference sequence). The CDR3 extends over 14 amino acids. V shed 5 bases and J shed 3 bases, with 14 bases lying between them. The CDR3 DNA reads as TGTGCCAGCAGTCTAGGGGGAAGGGGCTACGAGCAGTACTTC. It yields the protein CASSLGGRGYEQYF.

The genes are TRBV7-9 and TRBJ1-2, with D possibly TRBD1 on 6 matching bases. The germline gives CDR1 SEHNR, CDR2 FQNEAQ (reference sequence). With 5 bases removed from V and 7 bases from J, the gap between germline ends came to 8 bases. CDR3 length: 11 amino acids. The CDR3 coding sequence is TGTGCCAGCAGCGAACAGGGTGGCTACACCTTC. Its protein is CASSEQGGYTF. The full variable domain, completed using reference TRBV7-9 and TRBJ1-2, is DTGVSQNPRHKITKRGQNVTFRCDPISEHNRLYWYRQTLGQGPEFLTYFQNEAQLEKSRLLSDRFSAERPKGSFSTLEIQRTEQGDSAMYLCASSEQGGYTFGSGTRLTVV.

In its sample, this clone was seen once. The genes are TRBV6-2 or TRBV6-3 and TRBJ1-5; 10 bases are shared with TRBD1. CDR1 MNHEY and CDR2 SVGEGT come from the germline V gene. With 5 bases clipped from V and 6 bases from J, the junction kept 7 bases outside the gene matches. This CDR3 comprises 15 residues. CDR3 residues: CASSKTRQGAQPQHF. DNA of the CDR3: TGTGCCAGCAGTAAGACCCGACAGGGGGCTCAGCCCCAGCATTTT.

This chain links TRBV19 with TRBJ2-7; 7 nucleotides agree with TRBD1. CDR3 length equals 12 residues. The ends lost 5 bases at V and 5 bases at J; junction bases unmatched: 3. CDR1 is LNHDA and CDR2 is SQIVND in the germline V gene (reference sequence). In DNA form, the CDR3 reads TGTGCCAGTAGTTTCGACAGGGACGAGCAGTACTTC. Protein sequence: CASSFDRDEQYF.

This chain uses TRBV11-2 with TRBJ2-3, with 9 bases aligning to TRBD2. Losses at the gene ends were 2 bases for V and 0 bases for J; bases not matched to a gene: 3. The CDR3 is made up of 16 amino acids. Germline CDR1 is SGHAT and CDR2 is FQNNGV. This CDR3 is CASSLFSGRSTDTQYF. The CDR3 DNA is TGTGCCAGCAGCTTATTTAGCGGGAGAAGCACAGATACGCAGTATTTT.

V and J are TRBV7-8 and TRBJ1-5; 9 bases fit TRBD1. CDR3 length: 18 amino acids. V was pared by 1 base and J by 1 base, with 8 bases of the junction left unmatched. Germline CDR1 and CDR2: SGHVS and FQNEAQ. In nucleotides, the CDR3 is TGTGCCAGCAGCTTAGGGTGGGGACAGGGAGGAAGCAATCAGCCCCAGCATTTT. Residues: CASSLGWGQGGSNQPQHF.

This clone appeared a few times. The chain couples TRBV28 to TRBJ1-2; a weak D match, TRBD1 (5 bases). Germline CDR1 reads MDHEN; CDR2 reads SYDVKM. The CDR3 extends over 12 amino acids. Trimming took 5 bases from V and 3 from J, leaving 7 bases between them. The chain's CDR3 is CASSDRHYGYTF. The CDR3, as DNA: TGTGCCAGCAGTGACAGACACTATGGCTACACCTTC.

V gene TRBV2 combines with J gene TRBJ1-1, with 7 nucleotides matching TRBD1. Per the germline V gene, CDR1 is SNHLY and CDR2 is FYNNEI. This CDR3 comprises 13 residues. V lost 6 bases and J lost 7; bases outside the gene matches: 8. The CDR3 region is CASRPDRVGEAFF. The CDR3 DNA sequence: TGTGCCAGCAGACCAGACAGGGTTGGTGAAGCTTTCTTT.

The chain combines TRBV11-3 with TRBJ2-3; 13 bases are a match to TRBD2. V gave up 6 bases and J gave up 4 bases; unmatched junction bases: 4. Looked up from germline, CDR1 is SGHNT and CDR2 is YENEEA. CDR3 length: 15 amino acids. The CDR3 loop reads CASRQGLAGPDTQYF. The CDR3 DNA follows: TGTGCCAGCAGACAGGGACTAGCGGGGCCAGATACGCAGTATTTT. Full variable domain (outside the CDR3, taken from reference TRBV11-3 and TRBJ2-3): EAGVVQSPRYKIIEKKQPVAFWCNPISGHNTLYWYLQNLGQGPELLIRYENEEAVDDSQLPKDRFSAERLKGVDSTLKIQPAELGDSAVYLCASRQGLAGPDTQYFGPGTRLTVL.

The chain's CDR3 is CASRTQGVNSPLHF. As DNA, the CDR3 is TGTGCCAGCAGGACACAGGGTGTAAATTCACCCCTCCACTTT. The gene calls are TRBV25-1 and TRBJ1-6; possible D gene TRBD1, 6 bases. The CDR3 is 14 residues long. V was cut by 6 bases and J by 7 bases, with 13 bases left in between. CDR1 and CDR2 from the germline V gene are MGHDK and SYGVNS.

This chain connects TRBV28 to TRBJ2-4; TRBD1 matches at 11 bases. This CDR3 contains 15 residues. Unmatched junction bases numbered 7, after V lost 4 bases and J lost 8 bases. Germline V gene lookup returns CDR1 MDHEN and CDR2 SYDVKM. The CDR3 loop reads CASSYGDRGVYIQYF. CDR3 sequence (DNA): TGTGCCAGCAGTTACGGGGACAGGGGGGTCTACATTCAGTACTTC.

The chain recombines TRBV6-5 with TRBJ2-3, with 9 nucleotides matching TRBD1. This CDR3 has 16 residues. Germline V gene lookup returns CDR1 MNHEY and CDR2 SVGAGI. Trimming at V came to 4 bases and at J to 3 bases, leaving 8 bases not matched to a gene. This chain's CDR3 is CASSSTGGRSTDTQYF. CDR3 in DNA: TGTGCCAGCAGTTCTACAGGGGGCCGTTCGACAGATACGCAGTATTTT.

The chain is built from TRBV7-8 and TRBJ1-5, with TRBD1 as a possible D gene (6 bases). V was shortened by 5 bases and J by 0 bases, with 11 bases between the two germline ends. The CDR3 runs 15 residues. Germline V gene sequence: CDR1 SGHVS, CDR2 FQNEAQ. CDR3 sequence: CASSPGTLSNQPQHF. CDR3 in DNA: TGTGCCAGCAGCCCCGGGACACTTAGCAATCAGCCCCAGCATTTT. Based on the CDR3 plus reference TRBV7-8 and TRBJ1-5, the full variable domain is GAGVSQSPRYKVAKRGQDVALRCDPISGHVSLFWYQQALGQGPEFLTYFQNEAQLDKSGLPSDRFFAERPEGSVSTLKIQRTQQEDSAVYLCASSPGTLSNQPQHFGDGTRLSIL.

V gene TRBV27 combines with J gene TRBJ2-7, with 8 positions matching TRBD1. Germline loops: CDR1 MNHEY, CDR2 SMNVEV (reference sequence). V was clipped by 7 bases and J by 2 bases; unmatched bases: 10. There are 15 residues in the CDR3. The CDR3 here is CASTPAGQAPYEQYF. The CDR3 nucleotides read TGTGCCAGCACTCCCGCGGGACAGGCCCCCTACGAGCAGTACTTC.

This chain links TRBV3-1 (or the pseudogene TRBV3-2) with TRBJ2-3; tentatively, D is TRBD2 (5 bases). The CDR3 covers 13 residues. The germline V gene encodes CDR1 LGHDT and CDR2 YNNKEL (reference sequence). The V end was cut by 4 bases, the J end by 2 bases, with 7 bases between. DNA for the CDR3: TGTGCCAGCAGCCCCGGGATCACAGATACGCAGTATTTT. Translated, it gives CASSPGITDTQYF.